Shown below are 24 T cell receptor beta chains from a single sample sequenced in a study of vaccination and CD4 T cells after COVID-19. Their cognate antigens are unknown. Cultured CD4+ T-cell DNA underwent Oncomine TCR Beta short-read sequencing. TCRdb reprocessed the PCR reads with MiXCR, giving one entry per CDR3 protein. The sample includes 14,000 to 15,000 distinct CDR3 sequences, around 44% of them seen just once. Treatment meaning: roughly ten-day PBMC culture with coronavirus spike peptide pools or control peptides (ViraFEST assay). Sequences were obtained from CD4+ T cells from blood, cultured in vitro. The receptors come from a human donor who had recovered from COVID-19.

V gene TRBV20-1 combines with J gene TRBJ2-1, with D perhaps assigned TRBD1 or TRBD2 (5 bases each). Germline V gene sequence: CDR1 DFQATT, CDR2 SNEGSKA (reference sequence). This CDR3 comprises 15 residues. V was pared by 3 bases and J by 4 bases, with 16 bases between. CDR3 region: CSARRGGLIYNEQFF. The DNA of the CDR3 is TGCAGTGCTAGGAGGGGCGGGTTAATTTACAATGAGCAGTTCTTC.

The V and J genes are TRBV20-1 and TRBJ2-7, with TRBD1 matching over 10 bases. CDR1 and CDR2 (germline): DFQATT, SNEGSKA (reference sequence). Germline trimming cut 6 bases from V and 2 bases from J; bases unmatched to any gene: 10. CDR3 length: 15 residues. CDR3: CSALTGQGFTYEQYF. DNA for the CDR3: TGCAGTGCCCTAACGGGACAGGGGTTTACCTACGAGCAGTACTTC.

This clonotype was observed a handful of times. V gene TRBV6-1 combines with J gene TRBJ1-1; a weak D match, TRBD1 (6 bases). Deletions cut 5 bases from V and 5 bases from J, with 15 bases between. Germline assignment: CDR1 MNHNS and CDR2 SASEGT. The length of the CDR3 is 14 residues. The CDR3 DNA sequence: TGTGCCAGCAGTCCCTCAGAACAGGGAACTGAAGCTTTCTTT. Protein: CASSPSEQGTEAFF.

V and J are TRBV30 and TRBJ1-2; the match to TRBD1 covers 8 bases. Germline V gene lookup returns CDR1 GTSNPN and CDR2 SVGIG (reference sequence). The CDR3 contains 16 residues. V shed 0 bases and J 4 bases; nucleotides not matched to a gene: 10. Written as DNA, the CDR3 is TGTGCCTGGAGTGTACCCCCAGGAACAGGGGGCTATGGCTACACCTTC. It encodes CAWSVPPGTGGYGYTF.

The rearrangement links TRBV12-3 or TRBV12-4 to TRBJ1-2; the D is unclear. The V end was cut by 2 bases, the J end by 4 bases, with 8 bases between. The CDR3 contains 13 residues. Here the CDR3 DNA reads TGTGCCAGCAGTTTATCAGTGGGCTATGGCTACACCTTC. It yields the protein CASSLSVGYGYTF.

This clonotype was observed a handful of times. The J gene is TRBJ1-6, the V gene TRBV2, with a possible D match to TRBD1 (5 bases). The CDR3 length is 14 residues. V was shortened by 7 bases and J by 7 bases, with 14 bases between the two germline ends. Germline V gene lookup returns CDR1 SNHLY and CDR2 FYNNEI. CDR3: CASTGEWGNSPLHF. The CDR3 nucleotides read TGTGCCAGCACCGGGGAGTGGGGCAATTCACCCCTCCACTTT.

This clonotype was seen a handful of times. Here the CDR3 reads CAWNRGQGWEKLFF. The CDR3 coding sequence is TGTGCCTGGAACAGAGGACAGGGCTGGGAAAAACTGTTTTTT. The chain employs TRBV30 and TRBJ1-4; TRBD1 matches at 8 bases. The V gene end was trimmed by 4 bases and the J gene end by 8 bases; junction bases not matched to a gene: 9. The CDR3 contains 14 residues. Per the germline V gene, CDR1 is GTSNPN and CDR2 is SVGIG (reference sequence).

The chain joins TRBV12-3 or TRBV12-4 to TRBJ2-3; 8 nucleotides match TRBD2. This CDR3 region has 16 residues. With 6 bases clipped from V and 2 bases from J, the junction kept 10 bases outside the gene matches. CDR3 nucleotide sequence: TGTGCCAGCAGGCACGGGGGGGGGCTTCCCACAGATACGCAGTATTTT. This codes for CASRHGGGLPTDTQYF.

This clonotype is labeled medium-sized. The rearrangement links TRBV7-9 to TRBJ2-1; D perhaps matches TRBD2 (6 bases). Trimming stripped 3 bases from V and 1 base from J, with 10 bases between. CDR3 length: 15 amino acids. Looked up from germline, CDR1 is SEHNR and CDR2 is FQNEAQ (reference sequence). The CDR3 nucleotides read TGTGCCAGCAGCTTGCGGGGCAGTTCCTACAATGAGCAGTTCTTC. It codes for CASSLRGSSYNEQFF.

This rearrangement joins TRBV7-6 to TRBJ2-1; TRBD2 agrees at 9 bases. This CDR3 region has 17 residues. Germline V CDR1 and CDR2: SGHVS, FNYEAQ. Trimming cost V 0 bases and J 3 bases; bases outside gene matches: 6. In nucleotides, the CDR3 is TGTGCCAGCAGCTTAGCTGGGAGTAGCGGGGGCTACAATGAGCAGTTCTTC. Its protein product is CASSLAGSSGGYNEQFF.

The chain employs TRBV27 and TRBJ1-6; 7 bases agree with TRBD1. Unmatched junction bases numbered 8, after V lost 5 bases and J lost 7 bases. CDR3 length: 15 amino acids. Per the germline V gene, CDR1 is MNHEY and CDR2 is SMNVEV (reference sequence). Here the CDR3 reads CASSTDRVGNSPLHF. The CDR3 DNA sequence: TGTGCCAGCAGTACCGACAGGGTCGGGAATTCACCCCTCCACTTT.

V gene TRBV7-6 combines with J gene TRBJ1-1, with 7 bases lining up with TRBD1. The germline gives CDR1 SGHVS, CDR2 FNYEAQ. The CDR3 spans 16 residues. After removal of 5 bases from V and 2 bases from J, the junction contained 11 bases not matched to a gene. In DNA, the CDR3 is TGTGCCAGCAGCCTAACGCACAGGGGATTAAACACTGAAGCTTTCTTT. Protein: CASSLTHRGLNTEAFF.

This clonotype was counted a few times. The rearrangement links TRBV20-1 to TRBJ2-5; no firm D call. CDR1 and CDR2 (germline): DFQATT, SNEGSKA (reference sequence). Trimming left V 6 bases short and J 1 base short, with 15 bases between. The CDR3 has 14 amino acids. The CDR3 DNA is TGCAGTGCCCCCCCAGTTGCAACCCAAGAGACCCAGTACTTC. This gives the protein CSAPPVATQETQYF.

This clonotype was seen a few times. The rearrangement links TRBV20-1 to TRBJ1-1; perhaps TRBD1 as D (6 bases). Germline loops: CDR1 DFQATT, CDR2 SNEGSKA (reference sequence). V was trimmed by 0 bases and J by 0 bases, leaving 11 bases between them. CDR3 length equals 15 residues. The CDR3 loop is CSARDIAGVNTEAFF. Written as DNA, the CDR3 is TGCAGTGCTAGAGATATAGCAGGGGTGAACACTGAAGCTTTCTTT.

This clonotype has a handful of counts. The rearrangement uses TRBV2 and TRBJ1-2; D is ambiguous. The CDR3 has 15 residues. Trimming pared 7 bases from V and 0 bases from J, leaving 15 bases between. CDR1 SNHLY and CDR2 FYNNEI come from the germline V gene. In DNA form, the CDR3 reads TGTGCCAGCACCGTCCAGCTGACCTCTAACTATGGCTACACCTTC. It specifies CASTVQLTSNYGYTF.

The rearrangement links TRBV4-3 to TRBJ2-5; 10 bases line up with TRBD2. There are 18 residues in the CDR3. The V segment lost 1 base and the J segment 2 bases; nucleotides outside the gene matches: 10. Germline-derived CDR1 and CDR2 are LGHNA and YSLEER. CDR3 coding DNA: TGCGCCAGCAGCCAAGCCCCCGGGACTAGCGCCTCACAAGAGACCCAGTACTTC. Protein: CASSQAPGTSASQETQYF.

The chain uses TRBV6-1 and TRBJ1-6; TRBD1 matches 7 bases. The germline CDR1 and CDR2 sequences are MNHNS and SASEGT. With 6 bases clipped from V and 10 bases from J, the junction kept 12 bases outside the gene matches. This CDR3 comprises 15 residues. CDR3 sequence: CASRDTGASGSPLHF. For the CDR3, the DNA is TGTGCCAGCAGGGATACAGGGGCCTCCGGATCACCCCTCCACTTT.

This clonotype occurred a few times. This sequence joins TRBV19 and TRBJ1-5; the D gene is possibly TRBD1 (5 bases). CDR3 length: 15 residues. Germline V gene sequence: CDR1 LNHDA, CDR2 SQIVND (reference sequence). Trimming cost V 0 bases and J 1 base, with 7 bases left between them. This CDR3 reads CASSIDGGSNQPQHF. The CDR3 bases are TGTGCCAGTAGTATAGATGGGGGGAGCAATCAGCCCCAGCATTTT. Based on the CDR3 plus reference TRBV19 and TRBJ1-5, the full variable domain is DGGITQSPKYLFRKEGQNVTLSCEQNLNHDAMYWYRQDPGQGLRLIYYSQIVNDFQKGDIAEGYSVSREKKESFPLTVTSAQKNPTAFYLCASSIDGGSNQPQHFGDGTRLSIL.

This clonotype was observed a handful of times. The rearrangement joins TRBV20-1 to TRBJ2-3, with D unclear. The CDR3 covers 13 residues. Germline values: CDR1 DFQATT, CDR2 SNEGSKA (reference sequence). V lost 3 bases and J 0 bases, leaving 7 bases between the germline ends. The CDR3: CSARTPSTDTQYF. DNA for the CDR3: TGCAGTGCTAGGACGCCTAGCACAGATACGCAGTATTTT.

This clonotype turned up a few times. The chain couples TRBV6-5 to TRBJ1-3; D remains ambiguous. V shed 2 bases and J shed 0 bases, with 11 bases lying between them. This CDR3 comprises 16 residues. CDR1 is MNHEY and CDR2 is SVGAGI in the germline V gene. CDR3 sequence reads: CASSYGQARSGNTIYF. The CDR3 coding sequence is TGTGCCAGCAGTTACGGTCAGGCGCGCTCTGGAAACACCATATATTTT.

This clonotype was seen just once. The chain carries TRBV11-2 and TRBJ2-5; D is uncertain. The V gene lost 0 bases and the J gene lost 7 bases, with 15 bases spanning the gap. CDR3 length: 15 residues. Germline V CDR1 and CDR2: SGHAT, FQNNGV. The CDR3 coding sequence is TGTGCCAGCAGCTTAGATCCGAGGCTCAAAGGGACCCAGTACTTC. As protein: CASSLDPRLKGTQYF.

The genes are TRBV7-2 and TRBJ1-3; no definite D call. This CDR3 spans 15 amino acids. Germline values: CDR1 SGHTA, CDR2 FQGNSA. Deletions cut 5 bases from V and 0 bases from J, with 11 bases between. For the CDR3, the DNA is TGTGCCAGCAGCCTAAGGACTAGCTCTGGAAACACCATATATTTT. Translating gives CASSLRTSSGNTIYF.

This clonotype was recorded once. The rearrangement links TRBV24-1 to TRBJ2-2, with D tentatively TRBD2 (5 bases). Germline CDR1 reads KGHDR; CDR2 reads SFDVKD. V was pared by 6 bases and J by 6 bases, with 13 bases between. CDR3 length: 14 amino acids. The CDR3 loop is CATSPWYSAGELFF. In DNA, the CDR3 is TGTGCCACCAGTCCCTGGTATAGCGCCGGGGAGCTGTTTTTT.

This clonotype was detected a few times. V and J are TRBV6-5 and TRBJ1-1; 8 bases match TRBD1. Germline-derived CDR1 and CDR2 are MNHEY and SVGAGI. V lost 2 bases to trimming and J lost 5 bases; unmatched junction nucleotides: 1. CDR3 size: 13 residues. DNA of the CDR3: TGTGCCAGCAGTTACCGACAGGGGACTGAAGCTTTCTTT. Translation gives CASSYRQGTEAFF.